This T cell receptor (beta chain) was recovered during a study of blood T cell repertoires in COVID-19. Study summary: PBMCs, B-cell-depleted T cells, or T cells provided the cDNA or gDNA that made up the material.

In the source study's methods: Nucleated cell counts were estimated from reference gene primer amplification. Profiled with immunoSEQ multiplex PCR; TCRdb holds only in-frame clones, not every one. The D gene and trimming were derived from the DNA, and the V and J assignments and clone size from that table. The data hold more than 110,000 clones, with roughly 90% observed a single time. The germline V gene encodes CDR1 KGHSH and CDR2 LQKENI. CDR3 length: 15 residues. V dropped 3 bases and J dropped 4 bases, with 15 bases sitting between them. Sequencing was done on a sample of peripheral blood. The chain links TRBV18 to TRBJ1-1; no clear D gene. The receptor's source is a man in his forties or fifties with active or convalescent COVID-19. CDR3 nucleotide sequence: TGTGCCAGCTCACCTATGCAGACGCGGGGCACTGAAGCTTTCTTT. It encodes CASSPMQTRGTEAFF.